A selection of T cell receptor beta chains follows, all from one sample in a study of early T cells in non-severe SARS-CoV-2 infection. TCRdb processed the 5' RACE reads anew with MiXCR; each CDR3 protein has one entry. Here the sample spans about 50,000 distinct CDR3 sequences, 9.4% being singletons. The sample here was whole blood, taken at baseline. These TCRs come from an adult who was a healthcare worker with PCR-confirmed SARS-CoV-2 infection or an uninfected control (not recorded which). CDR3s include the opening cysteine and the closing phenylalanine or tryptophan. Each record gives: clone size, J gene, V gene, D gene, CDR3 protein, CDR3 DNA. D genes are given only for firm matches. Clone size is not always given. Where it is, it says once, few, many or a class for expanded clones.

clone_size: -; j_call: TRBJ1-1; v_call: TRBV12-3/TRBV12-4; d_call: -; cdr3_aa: CASSFTGGKAFF; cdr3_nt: TGTGCCAGCAGTTTTACGGGGGGCAAAGCTTTCTTT
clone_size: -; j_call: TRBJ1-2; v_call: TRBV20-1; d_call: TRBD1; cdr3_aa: CSARDRGPNYGYTF; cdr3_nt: TGCAGTGCTAGGGACAGGGGCCCAAACTATGGCTACACCTTC
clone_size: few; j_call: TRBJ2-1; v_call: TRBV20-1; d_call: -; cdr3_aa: CSASSGSSYNEQFF; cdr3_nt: TGCAGTGCGAGTAGCGGAAGCTCCTACAATGAGCAGTTCTTC
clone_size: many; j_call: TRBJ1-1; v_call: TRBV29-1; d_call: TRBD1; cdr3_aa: CSVEGQGLYTEAFF; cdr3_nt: TGCAGCGTTGAAGGACAGGGGCTCTACACTGAAGCTTTCTTT
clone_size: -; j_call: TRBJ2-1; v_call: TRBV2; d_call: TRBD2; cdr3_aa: CASSPSGTSRNYNEQFF; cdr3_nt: TGTGCCAGCAGTCCTTCCGGGACTAGCAGAAATTACAATGAGCAGTTCTTC
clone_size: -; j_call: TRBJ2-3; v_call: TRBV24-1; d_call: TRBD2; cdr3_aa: CATSFAGADTQYF; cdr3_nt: TGTGCCACCAGTTTTGCGGGAGCAGATACGCAGTATTTT
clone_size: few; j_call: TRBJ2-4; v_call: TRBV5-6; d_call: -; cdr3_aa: CASSLMLNIQYF; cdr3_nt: TGTGCCAGCAGCTTGATGTTGAACATTCAGTACTTC
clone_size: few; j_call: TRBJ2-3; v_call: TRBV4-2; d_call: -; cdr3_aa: CASSRDREETDTQYF; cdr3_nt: TGTGCCAGCAGCCGGGACCGCGAAGAAACAGATACGCAGTATTTT
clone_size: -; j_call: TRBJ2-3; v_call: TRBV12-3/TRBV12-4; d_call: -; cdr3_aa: CASSLVTDTQYF; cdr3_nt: TGTGCCAGCAGTTTAGTCACAGATACGCAGTATTTT
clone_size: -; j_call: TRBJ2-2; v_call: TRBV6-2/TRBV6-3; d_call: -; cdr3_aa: CASSPRGPGELFF; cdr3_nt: TGTGCCAGCAGTCCCCGGGGGCCCGGGGAGCTGTTTTTT
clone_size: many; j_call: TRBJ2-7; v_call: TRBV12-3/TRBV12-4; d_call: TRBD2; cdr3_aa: CASSKLAGSSYEQYF; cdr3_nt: TGTGCCAGCAGCAAACTAGCGGGCAGCTCCTACGAGCAGTACTTC
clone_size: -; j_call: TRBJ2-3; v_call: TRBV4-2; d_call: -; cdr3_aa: CASSQEDRVGTQYF; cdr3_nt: TGTGCCAGCAGCCAAGAAGATCGCGTTGGTACGCAGTATTTT
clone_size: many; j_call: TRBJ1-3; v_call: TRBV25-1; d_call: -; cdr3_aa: CASSEGTYSGNTIYF; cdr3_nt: TGTGCCAGCAGTGAGGGAACATACTCTGGAAACACCATATATTTT
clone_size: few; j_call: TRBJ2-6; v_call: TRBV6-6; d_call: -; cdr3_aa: CASSFSDPGANVLTF; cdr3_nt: TGTGCCAGCAGTTTTTCAGATCCTGGGGCCAACGTCCTGACTTTC
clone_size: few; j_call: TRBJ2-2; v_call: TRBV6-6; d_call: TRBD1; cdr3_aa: CASSYGQANTGELFF; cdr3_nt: TGTGCCAGCAGTTACGGACAGGCGAACACCGGGGAGCTGTTTTTT
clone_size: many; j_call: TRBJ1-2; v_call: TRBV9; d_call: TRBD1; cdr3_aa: CASSPRTGEDYGYTF; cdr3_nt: TGTGCCAGCAGCCCGAGGACAGGTGAAGACTATGGCTACACCTTC
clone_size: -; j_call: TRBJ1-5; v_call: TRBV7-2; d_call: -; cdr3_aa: CASSPMILVGPQHF; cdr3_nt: TGTGCCAGCAGCCCGATGATACTAGTCGGGCCCCAGCATTTT
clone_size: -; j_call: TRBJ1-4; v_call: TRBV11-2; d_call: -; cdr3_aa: CASSSVWMRKKLFF; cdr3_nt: TGTGCCAGCAGCTCGGTGTGGATGAGAAAAAAACTGTTTTTT
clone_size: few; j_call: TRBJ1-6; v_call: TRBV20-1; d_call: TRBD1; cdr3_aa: CSATGQGYYNSPLHF; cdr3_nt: TGCAGTGCTACAGGACAGGGCTACTATAATTCACCCCTCCACTTT
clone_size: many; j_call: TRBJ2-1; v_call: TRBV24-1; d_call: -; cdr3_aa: CATTTGSVNEQFF; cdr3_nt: TGTGCCACCACTACAGGGAGCGTCAATGAGCAGTTCTTC
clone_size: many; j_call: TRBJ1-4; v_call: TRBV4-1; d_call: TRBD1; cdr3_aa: CASSHDGTGGEKLFF; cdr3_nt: TGCGCCAGCAGCCACGACGGGACAGGCGGAGAAAAACTGTTTTTT
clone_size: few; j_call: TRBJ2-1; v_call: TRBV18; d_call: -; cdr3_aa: CASSPGTNLNEQFF; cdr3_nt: TGTGCCAGCTCACCGGGGACAAACCTCAATGAGCAGTTCTTC
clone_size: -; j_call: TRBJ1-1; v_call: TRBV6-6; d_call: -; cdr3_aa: CASRPRTDMNTEAFF; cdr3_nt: TGTGCCAGCCGGCCCAGGACAGACATGAACACTGAAGCTTTCTTT
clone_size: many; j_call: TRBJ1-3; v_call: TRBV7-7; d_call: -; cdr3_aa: CASSLSGNSGNTIYF; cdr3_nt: TGTGCTAGCAGCCTCAGCGGAAACTCTGGAAACACCATATATTTT
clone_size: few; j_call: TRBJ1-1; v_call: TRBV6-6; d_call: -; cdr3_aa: CASSYGAQGNTEAFF; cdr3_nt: TGTGCCAGCAGTTATGGGGCGCAGGGCAACACTGAAGCTTTCTTT
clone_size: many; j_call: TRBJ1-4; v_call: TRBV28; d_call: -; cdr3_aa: CASSLGGGEKLFF; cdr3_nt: TGCGCCAGCAGTCTGGGGGGCGGTGAAAAACTGTTTTTT
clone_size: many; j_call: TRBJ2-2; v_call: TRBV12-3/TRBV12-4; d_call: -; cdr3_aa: CASSFRGGVGELFF; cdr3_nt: TGTGCCAGCAGTTTTCGGGGTGGTGTCGGGGAGCTGTTTTTT
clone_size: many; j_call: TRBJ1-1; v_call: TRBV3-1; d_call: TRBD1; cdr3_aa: CASSRGGTENTEAFF; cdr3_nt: TGTGCCAGCAGCCGAGGTGGGACAGAGAACACTGAAGCTTTCTTT
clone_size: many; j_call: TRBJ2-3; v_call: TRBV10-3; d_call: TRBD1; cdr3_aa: CAISGSYGTGDKMGTQYF; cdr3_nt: TGTGCCATCAGTGGATCTTACGGGACAGGGGATAAAATGGGTACGCAGTATTTT
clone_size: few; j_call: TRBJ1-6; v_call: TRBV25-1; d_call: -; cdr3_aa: CASSELGNSPLHF; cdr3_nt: TGTGCCAGCAGTGAATTGGGCAATTCACCCCTCCACTTT
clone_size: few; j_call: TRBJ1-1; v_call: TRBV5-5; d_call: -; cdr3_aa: CASSLAHDFGFEDTEAFF; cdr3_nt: TGTGCCAGCAGCTTGGCCCACGACTTTGGGTTTGAAGACACTGAAGCTTTCTTT
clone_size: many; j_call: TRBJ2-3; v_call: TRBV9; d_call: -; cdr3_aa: CASSVGFGDTQYF; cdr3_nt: TGTGCCAGCAGCGTAGGCTTCGGAGATACGCAGTATTTT
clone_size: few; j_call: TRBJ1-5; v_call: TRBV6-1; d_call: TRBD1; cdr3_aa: CASSKSLTGHSNQPQHF; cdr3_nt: TGTGCCAGCAGTAAAAGTCTGACAGGGCATAGCAATCAGCCCCAGCATTTT
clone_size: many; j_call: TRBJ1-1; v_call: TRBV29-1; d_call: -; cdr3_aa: CSVARGSEAFF; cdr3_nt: TGCAGCGTTGCACGCGGGTCTGAAGCTTTCTTT
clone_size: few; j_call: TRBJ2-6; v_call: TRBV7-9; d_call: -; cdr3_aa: CASSLGLISGANVLTF; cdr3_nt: TGTGCCAGCAGCTTAGGCTTGATCTCTGGGGCCAACGTCCTGACTTTC
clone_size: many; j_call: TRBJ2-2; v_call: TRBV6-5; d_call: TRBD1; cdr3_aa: CASSIQGNTGELFF; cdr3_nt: TGTGCCAGCAGCATACAGGGGAATACCGGGGAGCTGTTTTTT
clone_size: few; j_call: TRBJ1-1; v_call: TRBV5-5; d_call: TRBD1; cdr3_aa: CASSSSGGSTEAFF; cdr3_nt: TGTGCCAGCAGCAGCTCAGGGGGGTCCACTGAAGCTTTCTTT
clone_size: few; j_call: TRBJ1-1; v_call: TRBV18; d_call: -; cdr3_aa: CASSPRQSLNTEAFF; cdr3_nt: TGTGCCAGCTCACCCCGACAGAGCTTGAACACTGAAGCTTTCTTT
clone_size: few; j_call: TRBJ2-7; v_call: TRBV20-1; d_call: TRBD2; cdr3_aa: CSARAPPGLAGLNLYEQYF; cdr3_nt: TGCAGTGCTAGAGCCCCACCGGGACTAGCGGGGCTAAATCTCTACGAGCAGTACTTC
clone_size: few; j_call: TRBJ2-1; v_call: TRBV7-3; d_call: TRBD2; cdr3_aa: CASSQGTSGSRSSYNEQFF; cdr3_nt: TGTGCCAGCAGCCAAGGGACTAGCGGGAGCCGTAGCTCCTACAATGAGCAGTTCTTC
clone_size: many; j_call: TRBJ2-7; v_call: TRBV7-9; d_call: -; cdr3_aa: CASSLAGGEEQYF; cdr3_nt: TGTGCCAGCAGCTTAGCGGGGGGCGAAGAGCAGTACTTC